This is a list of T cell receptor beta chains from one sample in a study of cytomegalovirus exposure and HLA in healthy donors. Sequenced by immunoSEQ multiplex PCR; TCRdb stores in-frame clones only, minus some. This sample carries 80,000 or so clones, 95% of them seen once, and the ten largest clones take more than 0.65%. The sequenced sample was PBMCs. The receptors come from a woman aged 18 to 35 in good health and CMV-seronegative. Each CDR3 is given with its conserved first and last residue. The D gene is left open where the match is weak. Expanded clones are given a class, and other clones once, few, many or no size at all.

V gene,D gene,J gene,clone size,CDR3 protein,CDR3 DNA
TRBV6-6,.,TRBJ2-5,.,CASKISGLQETQYF,TGTGCCAGCAAAATAAGCGGGCTCCAAGAGACCCAGTACTTC
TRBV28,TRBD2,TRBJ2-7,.,CASKPQTSGLYEQYF,TGTGCCAGCAAGCCCCAGACTAGCGGGCTTTACGAGCAGTACTTC
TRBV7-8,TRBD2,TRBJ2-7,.,CASSSSGNHEQYF,TGTGCCAGCAGCTCGAGCGGGAACCACGAGCAGTACTTC
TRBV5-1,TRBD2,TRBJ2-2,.,CASSPGWGGRDTGELFF,TGCGCCAGCAGCCCCGGATGGGGCGGGAGGGACACCGGGGAGCTGTTTTTT
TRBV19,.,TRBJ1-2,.,CASWRASGYTF,TGTGCCAGTTGGAGGGCTAGCGGCTACACCTTC
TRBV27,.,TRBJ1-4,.,CASRVAGDNEKLFF,TGTGCCAGCAGGGTGGCAGGGGATAATGAAAAACTGTTTTTT
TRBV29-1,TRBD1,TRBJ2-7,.,CSVFGQGGTYEQYF,TGCAGCGTTTTCGGACAGGGGGGGACCTACGAGCAGTACTTC
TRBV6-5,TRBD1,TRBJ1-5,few,CASRYTGDNQPQHF,TGTGCCAGCAGGTATACAGGGGATAATCAGCCCCAGCATTTT
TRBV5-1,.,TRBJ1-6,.,CASTSRTGGGSPLHF,TGCGCCAGCACCTCCCGCACGGGGGGAGGATCACCCCTCCACTTT
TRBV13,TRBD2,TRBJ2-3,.,CASSSGLAGFTDTQYF,TGTGCCAGCAGCTCAGGACTAGCGGGCTTCACAGATACGCAGTATTTT
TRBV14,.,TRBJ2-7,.,CASSQESGTYEQYF,TGTGCCAGCAGCCAAGAATCAGGCACCTACGAGCAGTACTTC
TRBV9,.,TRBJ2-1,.,CASSVVGLNNEQFF,TGTGCCAGCAGCGTAGTAGGACTGAACAATGAGCAGTTCTTC
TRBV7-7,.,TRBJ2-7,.,CASSLATGGEGEQYF,TGTGCCAGCAGCTTGGCGACAGGAGGGGAGGGAGAGCAGTACTTC
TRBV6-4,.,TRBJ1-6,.,CASSDRGGSESPLHF,TGTGCCAGCAGTGATCGGGGAGGTTCCGAGTCACCCCTCCACTTT
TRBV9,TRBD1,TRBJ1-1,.,CASSAQGAVVSKAEAFF,TGTGCCAGCAGCGCCCAGGGGGCAGTAGTATCGAAGGCTGAAGCTTTCTTT
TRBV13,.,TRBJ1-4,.,CASSLGPNFGEKLFF,TGTGCCAGCAGCTTAGGCCCCAATTTCGGGGAAAAACTGTTTTTT
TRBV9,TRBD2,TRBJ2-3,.,CASSVVAGLPATTQYF,TGTGCCAGCAGCGTAGTAGCGGGCCTCCCGGCGACAACGCAGTATTTT
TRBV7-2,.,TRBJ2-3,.,CASSLSGGTDTQYF,TGTGCCAGCAGCCTCTCGGGGGGCACAGATACGCAGTATTTT
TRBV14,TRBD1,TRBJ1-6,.,CASSLGQGLGPLHF,TGTGCCAGCAGCCTCGGACAGGGGTTGGGACCCCTCCACTTT
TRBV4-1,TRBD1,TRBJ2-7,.,CASSPGQGSYEQYF,TGCGCCAGCTCTCCGGGACAGGGTTCCTACGAGCAGTACTTC
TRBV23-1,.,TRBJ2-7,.,CASSHLDGATYEQYF,TGCGCCAGCAGTCATCTAGATGGGGCGACCTACGAGCAGTACTTC
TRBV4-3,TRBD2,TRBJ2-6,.,CASSRGQGGAGANVLTF,TGCGCCAGCAGCCGGGGTCAGGGAGGGGCTGGGGCCAACGTCCTGACTTTC
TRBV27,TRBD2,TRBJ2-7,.,CASSPLRPLRPGTSKDEQYF,TGTGCCAGCAGCCCCCTTCGCCCCCTCCGGCCCGGGACTAGCAAAGACGAGCAGTACTTC
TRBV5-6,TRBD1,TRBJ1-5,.,CASSSLDRGDQPQHF,TGTGCCAGCAGCTCCTTGGACAGGGGAGATCAGCCCCAGCATTTT
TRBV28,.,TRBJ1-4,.,CASSLPSGMEKLFF,TGTGCCAGCAGTTTACCGTCGGGGATGGAAAAACTGTTTTTT
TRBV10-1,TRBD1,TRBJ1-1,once,CASRQGFGMNTEAFF,TGCGCCAGCAGACAGGGGTTTGGGATGAACACTGAAGCTTTCTTT
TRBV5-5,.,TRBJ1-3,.,CASSTIDIYSGNTIYF,TGTGCCAGCAGCACCATAGACATCTACTCTGGAAACACCATATATTTT
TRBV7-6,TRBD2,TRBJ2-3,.,CASSKLAGGTDTQYF,TGTGCCAGCAGCAAACTAGCGGGGGGCACAGATACGCAGTATTTT
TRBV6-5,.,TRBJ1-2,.,CASTPGGRRHYGYTF,TGTGCCAGCACCCCGGGGGGGCGGCGACACTATGGCTACACCTTC
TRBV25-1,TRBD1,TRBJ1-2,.,CASSDPRTGAYGYTF,TGTGCCAGCAGTGACCCCCGGACAGGGGCCTATGGCTACACCTTC
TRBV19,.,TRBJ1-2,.,CASSVGTAHGYTF,TGTGCCAGTAGTGTCGGGACTGCCCATGGCTACACCTTC
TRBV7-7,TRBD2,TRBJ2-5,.,CASSSGGSRRETQYF,TGTGCCAGCAGCTCGGGGGGGAGTAGGAGGGAGACCCAGTACTTC
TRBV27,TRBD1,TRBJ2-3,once,CASSPGQGWNTQYF,TGTGCCAGCAGTCCCGGACAGGGCTGGAATACGCAGTATTTT
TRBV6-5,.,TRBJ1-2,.,CASSYSPGYGYTF,TGTGCCAGCAGTTACAGTCCCGGCTATGGCTACACCTTC
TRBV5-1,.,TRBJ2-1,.,CASSTGLNNEQFF,TGCGCCAGCAGCACGGGACTCAACAATGAGCAGTTCTTC